Below, 6 T cell receptor beta chains from the same sample are listed, as sequenced in a study of blood T cell repertoires in COVID-19. Sequenced by immunoSEQ multiplex PCR; TCRdb stores in-frame clones only, minus some. The sample carries 250,000 to 350,000 clones, 80% to 90% recorded once. The sequencing sample was made of PBMCs or T cells enriched from blood (not recorded which). The origin of the receptors is a woman aged 25 to 39 who had recovered from COVID-19.

The chain's CDR3 is CASSSAGTGDEKLFF. The CDR3 bases are TGCGCCAGCAGCTCTGCCGGGACAGGGGATGAAAAACTGTTTTTT. The chain is built from TRBV5-1 and TRBJ1-4, with TRBD1 identical over 10 bases. The CDR3 sequence is 15 residues long. The J segment lost 6 bases and the V segment lost 3 bases, leaving 5 bases of the junction unmatched. Per the germline V gene, CDR1 is SGHRS and CDR2 is YFSETQ.

CDR3 DNA sequence: TGTGCCAGCAGCTTGCTGGGGGGGACCAATCAGCCCCAGCATTTT. Residues: CASSLLGGTNQPQHF. The V gene is TRBV5-8, the J gene TRBJ1-5, with a tentative D call TRBD1 (5 bases). In germline, CDR1 is SGHTS, CDR2 YDEGEE. This CDR3 has 15 residues. V lost 1 base and J lost 3, with 11 bases in between.

J is TRBJ1-2 and V is TRBV7-8; D possibly corresponds to TRBD1 (6 bases). The germline V gene encodes CDR1 SGHVS and CDR2 FQNEAQ. The CDR3 has 13 residues. The V end was cut by 6 bases, the J end by 2 bases, with 10 bases between. The CDR3 nucleotides read TGTGCCAGCAGTCGTGACAGGAACTATGGCTACACCTTC. This codes for CASSRDRNYGYTF.

The rearrangement joins TRBV25-1 to TRBJ2-5; the D is unclear. Germline CDR1 reads MGHDK; CDR2 reads SYGVNS. There are 15 residues in the CDR3. Trimming took off 3 bases at V and 4 bases at J, with 15 bases between the two ends. CDR3 sequence: CASSDSGSLGETQYF. The CDR3 DNA sequence: TGTGCCAGCAGTGATTCTGGTAGCCTGGGAGAGACCCAGTACTTC.

The rearrangement links TRBV25-1 to TRBJ1-6; 7 positions agree with TRBD1. V lost 6 bases to trimming and J lost 10 bases; unmatched junction nucleotides: 9. The CDR3 length is 14 residues. Looked up from germline, CDR1 is MGHDK and CDR2 is SYGVNS. CDR3 loop: CASSRQGTGSPLHF. CDR3 sequence (DNA): TGTGCCAGCAGCCGACAGGGAACCGGATCACCCCTCCACTTT.

This sequence joins TRBV27 and TRBJ2-2; D is unresolved. Germline values: CDR1 MNHEY, CDR2 SMNVEV (reference sequence). The CDR3 runs to 15 residues. The ends were cut back, 6 bases at V and 1 base at J, with 12 bases in the middle. The CDR3 sequence: CASSRRGLNTGELFF. In DNA form, the CDR3 reads TGTGCCAGCAGCCGTCGTGGGCTGAACACCGGGGAGCTGTTTTTT.